The entry that follows covers one TCR beta chain sequence. The sample comes from a study of blood T cell repertoires in COVID-19. Across the study: Acute and convalescent COVID-19 samples came from the United States, Italy and Spain.

The trim removed 4 bases at V and 1 base at J, leaving 9 bases unmatched. The CDR3 consists of 16 residues. The germline V gene encodes CDR1 LGHDT and CDR2 YNNKEL (reference sequence). Sequencing was performed with immunoSEQ multiplex PCR; in TCRdb, only in-frame clones are kept and a portion is missing. The repertoire holds about 38,000 clones, with just under 75% as singletons. Patients of the Seattle cohort, enrolled during active infection, were followed longitudinally. The clonotype was recovered from a man in his 70s with COVID-19, enrolled during active disease. The sample was peripheral blood. The chain carries TRBV3-1 (or the pseudogene TRBV3-2) and TRBJ1-2; 7 nucleotides line up with TRBD1. For the CDR3, the DNA is TGTGCCAGCAGCCGAGGGGACAGCCTTCTTAACTATGGCTACACCTTC. This gives the protein CASSRGDSLLNYGYTF.